This section outlines one T cell receptor (beta chain) sequence together with its context. The target antigen is unknown. This sample was taken from a study of T-cell reconstitution after alpha-beta-depleted transplantation in children. CDR1 and CDR2 from the germline V gene are SEHNR and FQNEAQ (reference sequence). This CDR3 comprises 15 residues. The V end was cut by 5 bases, the J end by 3 bases, with 15 bases between. Study observations and caveats: T-cell counts and diversity at one year following transplant were attributed mainly to newly produced T cells. Approximately two months post-transplant, alpha-beta T cells reportedly originated from several hundred expanded graft clones. Surviving recipient T cells and thymic progenitors underlay high day-60 TCRbeta diversity in some patients.

It was with unique molecular identifiers that the TCRbeta library was prepared. One entry per CDR3 protein results from TCRdb running MiXCR on the PCR reads. The data contain under 850,000 distinct CDR3 sequences, about an eighth of them seen just once; the ten biggest clones take up 0.79%. The source of this sequence is a girl aged 2-10 years with congenital amegakaryocytic thrombocytopenia, due to receive a stem cell transplant. The source was PBMCs, collected before TCRalphabeta/CD19-depleted stem cell transplant. The genes are TRBV7-9 and TRBJ2-3; D possibly corresponds to TRBD1 (6 bases). The CDR3 region has the DNA TGTGCCAGCAGCAACCACCTCGGGACAACAGATACGCAGTATTTT. Translation gives CASSNHLGTTDTQYF. The variable domain in full, with the rest retrieved from reference TRBV7-9 and TRBJ2-3, is DTGVSQNPRHKITKRGQNVTFRCDPISEHNRLYWYRQTLGQGPEFLTYFQNEAQLEKSRLLSDRFSAERPKGSFSTLEIQRTEQGDSAMYLCASSNHLGTTDTQYFGPGTRLTVL.